This is a list of T cell receptor beta chains from one sample in a study of blood T cell repertoires in COVID-19. The method was immunoSEQ multiplex PCR; TCRdb's version includes in-frame clones alone and lacks a portion of them. The sample includes approximately 180,000 clones, approximately 85% of them seen just once. Sequences were obtained from peripheral blood. These receptors were taken from a human donor with active or convalescent COVID-19. The donor label of this sample is uncertain. CDR3s include the opening cysteine and the closing phenylalanine or tryptophan. The D gene is left open where the match is weak. Clone size is not always given. Where it is, it says once, few, many or a class for expanded clones.

clone size	V gene	D gene	J gene	CDR3 DNA	CDR3 protein
few	TRBV25-1	NA	TRBJ2-3	TGTGCCAGCAGTCCCAAATTCGATAGTCCTAGCACAGATACGCAGTATTTT	CASSPKFDSPSTDTQYF
NA	TRBV7-6	TRBD1	TRBJ1-3	TGTGCCAGCAGCTCAGGACAGGAGTTTGGAAACACCATATATTTT	CASSSGQEFGNTIYF
NA	TRBV2	NA	TRBJ2-7	TGTGCCAGCAGTGAATCAGGCTTAGGGACACTTTCCTACGAGCAGTACTTC	CASSESGLGTLSYEQYF
NA	TRBV30	TRBD1	TRBJ1-6	TGTGCCTGGAGTGGGGGACAGGGGAGAATTCCCCTCCACTTT	CAWSGGQGRIPLHF
NA	TRBV5-5	NA	TRBJ2-7	TGTGCCAGCAGCCTGGGAGGGACAGGACTCTACGAGCAGTACTTC	CASSLGGTGLYEQYF
NA	TRBV28	TRBD1	TRBJ2-7	TGTGCCAGCAGTTCTCCGGGACAGGGGGCGGGGGAGCAGTACTTC	CASSSPGQGAGEQYF
NA	TRBV12-5	NA	TRBJ1-1	TGTGCTAGTGGTTTGGCACAGTATCACCTCGAGTGGAACACTGAAGCTTTCTTT	CASGLAQYHLEWNTEAFF
NA	TRBV19	TRBD1	TRBJ1-1	TGTGCCAGTAGTCCCCGGACAGGGTGGGTATCTGAAGCTTTCTTT	CASSPRTGWVSEAFF
once	TRBV19	NA	TRBJ1-1	TGTGCCAGTAGTATAGATATCAACTTGAACACTGAAGCTTTCTTT	CASSIDINLNTEAFF
NA	TRBV7-9	NA	TRBJ2-2	TGTGCCAGCAGCCCAGACAGATTGAACACCGGGGAGCTGTTTTTT	CASSPDRLNTGELFF
NA	TRBV29-1	TRBD2	TRBJ2-3	TGCAGCGTTGTAGGTAGCGGGAGTGCAGATACGCAGTATTTT	CSVVGSGSADTQYF
NA	TRBV6-4	TRBD1	TRBJ1-6	TGTGCCAGCAACTGGGACAGGGTAAATTCACCCCTCCACTTT	CASNWDRVNSPLHF
NA	TRBV27	NA	TRBJ2-7	TGTGCCAGCAGTTTACTTCGTTCCTACGAGCAGTACTTC	CASSLLRSYEQYF
NA	TRBV10-1	TRBD1	TRBJ1-1	TGCGCCAGCAGTCTGGACAGGGGCACTGAAGCTTTCTTT	CASSLDRGTEAFF
NA	TRBV7-9	NA	TRBJ1-5	TGTGCCAGCAGCTTAGACTCGGGAACGGTACATAGCAATCAGCCCCAGCATTTT	CASSLDSGTVHSNQPQHF
NA	TRBV6-5	TRBD1	TRBJ2-1	TGTGCCAGCAGTCCCCGACAGGGGGTCGACAATGAGCAGTTCTTC	CASSPRQGVDNEQFF
NA	TRBV28	NA	TRBJ1-1	TGTGCCAGCGACGGGAGGGCCAACACTGAAGCTTTCTTT	CASDGRANTEAFF
NA	TRBV5-1	NA	TRBJ1-1	TGCGCCAGCAGCTCAGACAGGCCAGGGCACACTGAAGCTTTCTTT	CASSSDRPGHTEAFF
NA	TRBV4-1	NA	TRBJ1-4	TGCGCCAGCAGCCTCTCAGCGACAGTCTCTAATGAAAAACTGTTTTTT	CASSLSATVSNEKLFF
NA	TRBV24-1	TRBD1	TRBJ2-5	TGTGCCACCAGTGACCCGGGACAGAGTATGGAGACCCAGTACTTC	CATSDPGQSMETQYF
few	TRBV28	TRBD1	TRBJ1-6	TGTGCCAGCAGTTGGGACAGGGCAAATTCACCCCTCCACTTT	CASSWDRANSPLHF
NA	TRBV9	NA	TRBJ2-1	TGTGCCAGCAGCGCGACCACAGGACAGAACCGATACAATGAGCAGTTCTTC	CASSATTGQNRYNEQFF
NA	TRBV20-1	NA	TRBJ1-1	TGCAGTGCTGGTAGGAACACTGAAGCTTTCTTT	CSAGRNTEAFF